The next 28 T cell receptor beta chains were all read from a single sample in a study of CD8 T cells in ankylosing spondylitis. Study-level results: A TCR beta motif made of eight highly homologous variants seemed typical of ankylosing spondylitis blood.

For these TCRs, the target antigens are not known. Each CDR3 protein gets one entry after TCRdb re-called the 5' RACE reads with MiXCR. The table lists around 390,000 distinct CDR3 sequences, approximately 20% of them singletons. The sequencing input was blood, either unsorted or a sorted T cell fraction (not recorded which). These receptors were taken from a male donor with ankylosing spondylitis.

This clonotype was picked up a small number of times. The chain combines TRBV9 with TRBJ2-3; D may be TRBD2 (5 bases). V dropped 6 bases and J dropped 0 bases, with 17 bases sitting between them. This CDR3 spans 16 amino acids. In germline, CDR1 is SGDLS, CDR2 YYNGEE. The CDR3 DNA reads TGTGCCAGCACCCCCCTGGCGGGTGCTAGCACAGATACGCAGTATTTT. Amino acid sequence: CASTPLAGASTDTQYF.

V gene TRBV18 combines with J gene TRBJ2-7, with 10 bases that match TRBD2. This CDR3 has 16 residues. With V trimmed by 2 bases and J by 4 bases, 8 bases remained unmatched. Germline assignment: CDR1 KGHSH and CDR2 LQKENI. CDR3 protein: CASSPWTSGSAYEQYF. CDR3 bases: TGTGCCAGCTCACCATGGACTAGCGGTTCAGCTTACGAGCAGTACTTC.

This clonotype has at least ten counts. V is TRBV7-2 and J is TRBJ2-7; 8 bases fit TRBD2. The J segment lost 1 base and the V segment lost 4 bases, leaving 3 bases of the junction unmatched. Germline V gene data show CDR1 as SGHTA and CDR2 as FQGNSA. CDR3 size: 14 residues. The CDR3 protein is CASSSIAGSYEQYF. In DNA form, the CDR3 reads TGTGCCAGCAGCTCCATAGCGGGATCCTACGAGCAGTACTTC.

J is TRBJ2-1 and V is TRBV9, with 11 bases fitting TRBD2. J lost 8 bases, V lost 7 bases, and 8 bases had no gene match. This CDR3 has 14 amino acids. Per the germline V gene, CDR1 is SGDLS and CDR2 is YYNGEE. CDR3 bases: TGTGCCAGCGGACTAGCGGGCCGAAGGGATGAGCAGTTCTTC. It encodes CASGLAGRRDEQFF. Combining the CDR3 with reference TRBV9 and TRBJ2-1 gives the whole variable domain DSGVTQTPKHLITATGQRVTLRCSPRSGDLSVYWYQQSLDQGLQFLIQYYNGEERAKGNILERFSAQQFPDLHSELNLSSLELGDSALYFCASGLAGRRDEQFFGPGTRLTVL.

This sequence joins TRBV18 and TRBJ2-7; maybe TRBD1 (6 bases). CDR1 is KGHSH, CDR2 LQKENI, per germline. Trimming cost V 2 bases and J 0 bases, with 11 bases left between them. The CDR3 has 15 amino acids. The CDR3: CASSPVGASSYEQYF. DNA of the CDR3: TGTGCCAGCTCACCAGTGGGGGCAAGCTCCTACGAGCAGTACTTC.

The chain uses TRBV6-1 and TRBJ2-1, with 14 bases lining up with TRBD2. CDR1 is MNHNS and CDR2 is SASEGT in the germline V gene. Germline trimming cut 5 bases from V and 9 bases from J; bases unmatched to any gene: 6. This CDR3 comprises 15 residues. The CDR3 DNA sequence: TGTGCCAGCAGTCTGGGACTAGCGGGAGTGGGTGAGCAGTTCTTC. The encoded protein is CASSLGLAGVGEQFF.

This clonotype has more than one count but fewer than ten. The chain joins TRBV7-9 to TRBJ1-3; no firm D call. CDR1 and CDR2 from the germline V gene are SEHNR and FQNEAQ (reference sequence). This CDR3 spans 14 amino acids. V was clipped by 3 bases and J by 2 bases, with 8 bases between them. The chain's CDR3 is CASSFSSTGNTIYF. Written as DNA, the CDR3 is TGTGCCAGCAGCTTTTCTTCCACTGGAAACACCATATATTTT.

In its sample, this clonotype was seen a few times. The gene calls are TRBV28 and TRBJ2-3; D uncertain. The CDR3 loop spans 14 amino acids. Trimming cost V 7 bases and J 2 bases, with 13 bases left between them. The germline V gene has CDR1 MDHEN and CDR2 SYDVKM. CDR3 amino acids: CASTTHTLTDTQYF. CDR3 DNA: TGTGCCAGCACCACACATACGCTCACAGATACGCAGTATTTT.

The chain recombines TRBV5-1 with TRBJ1-2; 9 positions agree with TRBD1. CDR1 is SGHRS and CDR2 is YFSETQ in the germline V gene. This CDR3 is 14 amino acids long. J lost 8 bases, V lost 0 bases, and 5 bases had no gene match. In DNA, the CDR3 is TGCGCCAGCAGCTTGGAACAGGGGGCGCCCGGCTACACCTTC. Encoded protein: CASSLEQGAPGYTF.

This clonotype was recorded a few times. The CDR3 region is CASSPSSDSSYNEQFF. The CDR3 bases are TGCGCCAGCAGCCCATCTAGCGACAGCTCCTACAATGAGCAGTTCTTC. This chain links TRBV5-1 with TRBJ2-1, with TRBD2 as a possible D gene (6 bases). V was clipped by 4 bases and J by 0 bases, with 14 bases between them. Germline assignment: CDR1 SGHRS and CDR2 YFSETQ. This CDR3 comprises 16 residues.

The rearrangement links TRBV5-1 to TRBJ1-6; TRBD1 matches 7 bases. V trimming: 3 bases; J trimming: 7 bases; junction bases outside the gene matches: 10. The CDR3 length is 16 residues. Germline V gene lookup returns CDR1 SGHRS and CDR2 YFSETQ. In DNA, the CDR3 is TGCGCCAGCAGCTCGGATGGACAGGTTAAGAATTCACCCCTCCACTTT. As protein: CASSSDGQVKNSPLHF.

The V and J genes are TRBV5-1 and TRBJ2-1, with TRBD1 matching 11 bases. This CDR3 region has 15 residues. After removal of 4 bases from V and 7 bases from J, the junction contained 7 bases not matched to a gene. CDR1 SGHRS and CDR2 YFSETQ come from the germline V gene. In DNA form, the CDR3 reads TGCGCCAGCAGCCTGGGACAGGGGGTAGCGAATGAGCAGTTCTTC. This encodes CASSLGQGVANEQFF. Complete variable domain (other parts from reference TRBV5-1 and TRBJ2-1): KAGVTQTPRYLIKTRGQQVTLSCSPISGHRSVSWYQQTPGQGLQFLFEYFSETQRNKGNFPGRFSGRQFSNSRSEMNVSTLELGDSALYLCASSLGQGVANEQFFGPGTRLTVL.

This sequence joins TRBV12-3 or TRBV12-4 and TRBJ1-2, with D hard to call. Trimming cost V 1 base and J 0 bases, with 6 bases left between them. The CDR3 is 14 amino acids. The CDR3 DNA reads TGTGCCAGCAGTTTAGGGGCAGCTAACTATGGCTACACCTTC. It codes for CASSLGAANYGYTF.

This clonotype came up a few times. V usage is TRBV11-2 and J usage is TRBJ2-3; 9 bases line up with TRBD1. V lost 0 bases and J lost 3; bases outside the gene matches: 7. The germline V gene has CDR1 SGHAT and CDR2 FQNNGV. The length of the CDR3 is 17 residues. The CDR3 spells CASSLEGQGWGTDTQYF. The CDR3 DNA is TGTGCCAGCAGCTTAGAGGGACAGGGCTGGGGGACAGATACGCAGTATTTT.

This chain joins TRBV5-1 and TRBJ2-1; 8 bases agree with TRBD1. Germline loops: CDR1 SGHRS, CDR2 YFSETQ. CDR3 size: 15 residues. The trim removed 1 base at V and 5 bases at J, leaving 5 bases unmatched. CDR3 nucleotide sequence: TGCGCCAGCAGCTTGAGACAGGGGTACGACAATGAGCAGTTCTTC. Translating it yields CASSLRQGYDNEQFF.

The chain carries TRBV28 and TRBJ2-7; D unresolved. The CDR3 is made up of 13 amino acids. Germline V gene lookup returns CDR1 MDHEN and CDR2 SYDVKM. Trimming shortened V by 3 bases and J by 6 bases, and 12 bases separated the two germline ends. CDR3 nucleotide sequence: TGTGCCAGCAGTTTCCCGGCCCTCCCCGAGCAGTACTTC. This translates into CASSFPALPEQYF. The variable domain in full, completed from reference TRBV28 and TRBJ2-7, reads DVKVTQSSRYLVKRTGEKVFLECVQDMDHENMFWYRQDPGLGLRLIYFSYDVKMKEKGDIPEGYSVSREKKERFSLILESASTNQTSMYLCASSFPALPEQYFGPGTRLTVT.

The chain recombines TRBV7-2 with TRBJ2-1, with D uncertain. Trimming pared 5 bases from V and 9 bases from J, leaving 23 bases between. The CDR3 has 16 amino acids. The germline V gene has CDR1 SGHTA and CDR2 FQGNSA. In DNA, the CDR3 is TGTGCCAGCAGCCAACCCATCCCCCAACAGCCCGGTGAGCAGTTCTTC. Its protein product is CASSQPIPQQPGEQFF.

This chain uses TRBV2 with TRBJ1-5; maybe TRBD1 (5 bases). This CDR3 contains 15 residues. Trimming stripped 6 bases from V and 0 bases from J, with 12 bases between. Looked up from germline, CDR1 is SNHLY and CDR2 is FYNNEI. CDR3 DNA sequence: TGTGCCAGCAGGCCCCGGGACTATAGCAATCAGCCCCAGCATTTT. Translation: CASRPRDYSNQPQHF.

This clonotype appeared a few times. The chain recombines TRBV7-2 with TRBJ1-1, with TRBD1 as a possible D gene (6 bases). Germline V CDR1 and CDR2: SGHTA, FQGNSA. Trimming pared 3 bases from V and 4 bases from J, leaving 9 bases between. The CDR3 length is 13 residues. The CDR3 sequence is CASSFTGTTEAFF. CDR3 bases: TGTGCCAGCAGCTTTACAGGGACCACTGAAGCTTTCTTT.

This clonotype has just a few counts. The chain is built from TRBV6-1 and TRBJ2-4; 7 bases line up with TRBD1. The V and J ends lost 5 bases and 7 bases, in that order; junction bases with no gene match: 8. Germline values: CDR1 MNHNS, CDR2 SASEGT. The CDR3 is 14 residues long. The CDR3 DNA reads TGTGCCAGCAGTAGGGACAGTCAATTGAACATTCAGTACTTC. Translating gives CASSRDSQLNIQYF.

In its sample, this clonotype was seen a few times. The rearrangement joins TRBV20-1 to TRBJ1-6; 10 nucleotides align to TRBD1. Germline CDR1 is DFQATT and CDR2 is SNEGSKA (reference sequence). The CDR3 is 14 amino acids. J was trimmed by 9 bases and V by 1 base; bases with no gene match: 3. CDR3 sequence reads: CSARARTGGSPLHF. The CDR3 DNA is TGCAGTGCTAGAGCCCGGACAGGGGGTTCACCCCTCCACTTT.

This chain uses TRBV3-1 with TRBJ1-4; D unclear. The CDR3 is made up of 15 amino acids. From germline, CDR1 is LGHDT and CDR2 YNNKEL (reference sequence). Trimming removed 0 bases from V and 8 bases from J, with 13 bases in between. DNA of the CDR3: TGTGCCAGCAGCCAAGAAAACGGGGAACGGGAAAAACTGTTTTTT. Protein: CASSQENGEREKLFF. The full variable domain, its missing parts supplied by reference TRBV3-1 and TRBJ1-4, is DTAVSQTPKYLVTQMGNDKSIKCEQNLGHDTMYWYKQDSKKFLKIMFSYNNKELIINETVPNRFSPKSPDKAHLNLHINSLELGDSAVYFCASSQENGEREKLFFGSGTQLSVL.

Only a few counts were recorded for this clonotype. The V and J genes are TRBV20-1 and TRBJ2-5; 9 nucleotides agree with TRBD1. V lost 6 bases and J lost 2; bases outside the gene matches: 4. The CDR3 contains 13 residues. Germline CDR1 reads DFQATT; CDR2 reads SNEGSKA (reference sequence). The CDR3 DNA follows: TGCAGTGCCACGGACAGGGGTCAAGAGACCCAGTACTTC. Translation: CSATDRGQETQYF.

The chain employs TRBV20-1 and TRBJ2-7; 8 bases align to TRBD2. CDR3 size: 14 residues. Germline CDR1 is DFQATT and CDR2 is SNEGSKA (reference sequence). The J segment lost 5 bases and the V segment lost 3 bases, leaving 9 bases of the junction unmatched. The CDR3 loop reads CSASVREGLDEQYF. Written as DNA, the CDR3 is TGCAGTGCTAGTGTACGGGAGGGCCTTGACGAGCAGTACTTC.

This clonotype has only a few counts. This chain uses TRBV7-9 with TRBJ2-7; TRBD1 or TRBD2 may be the D gene (5 bases each). Germline lookup yields CDR1 SEHNR and CDR2 FQNEAQ (reference sequence). V lost 5 bases, J lost 2 bases, and 10 bases lay in between. CDR3 length: 13 residues. CDR3 region: CASSRDLTYEQYF. The CDR3 region has the DNA TGTGCCAGCAGCCGGGACCTGACCTACGAGCAGTACTTC.

A few counts support this clonotype. The V call is TRBV6-1, the J call TRBJ1-4; no firm D call. V lost 4 bases and J lost 8, with 8 bases in between. CDR1 MNHNS and CDR2 SASEGT come from the germline V gene. The CDR3 extends over 12 amino acids. Here the CDR3 DNA reads TGTGCCAGCAGTGCCACGAGGGAAAAACTGTTTTTT. Translation gives CASSATREKLFF.

In this sample, this clonotype turned up a few times. This chain links TRBV28 with TRBJ2-1; D perhaps matches TRBD1 (6 bases). V lost 8 bases and J 2 bases, leaving 10 bases between the germline ends. CDR1 MDHEN and CDR2 SYDVKM come from the germline V gene. This CDR3 has 13 amino acids. CDR3 protein: CASVTGPYNEQFF. The CDR3 nucleotides are TGTGCCAGCGTAACAGGGCCCTACAATGAGCAGTTCTTC. Based on the CDR3 plus reference TRBV28 and TRBJ2-1, the full variable domain is DVKVTQSSRYLVKRTGEKVFLECVQDMDHENMFWYRQDPGLGLRLIYFSYDVKMKEKGDIPEGYSVSREKKERFSLILESASTNQTSMYLCASVTGPYNEQFFGPGTRLTVL.

There are a few counts of this clonotype. This sequence joins TRBV5-1 and TRBJ2-1; 12 positions agree with TRBD2. The germline CDR1 and CDR2 sequences are SGHRS and YFSETQ. The CDR3 covers 16 residues. Unmatched junction bases numbered 8, after V lost 3 bases and J lost 7 bases. The CDR3 DNA reads TGCGCCAGCAGCTGGAGACTAGCGGGAGTAAGTAATGAGCAGTTCTTC. It specifies CASSWRLAGVSNEQFF. The full variable domain, with the rest looked up from reference TRBV5-1 and TRBJ2-1, is KAGVTQTPRYLIKTRGQQVTLSCSPISGHRSVSWYQQTPGQGLQFLFEYFSETQRNKGNFPGRFSGRQFSNSRSEMNVSTLELGDSALYLCASSWRLAGVSNEQFFGPGTRLTVL.